What follows is one T cell receptor beta chain and its context. The sample comes from a study of shared T cell receptors in the human thymus. Sequenced by immunoSEQ multiplex PCR; TCRdb stores in-frame clones only, minus some. The sample yields hundreds of thousands of clones, 70% to 90% seen once. Looked up from germline, CDR1 is MNHNS and CDR2 is SASEGT. V was pared by 6 bases and J by 5 bases, with 4 bases of the junction left unmatched. This CDR3 is 13 amino acids long. This same sample was also taken into another study, of human thymus T cells. This second study says: Related studies noted strongly shared thymic repertoires across unrelated people.

This TCR was recovered from a boy under two years old with a congenital heart defect. What was sequenced was thymocytes. The chain recombines TRBV6-1 with TRBJ1-5, with TRBD1 identical over 7 bases. The CDR3 DNA follows: TGTGCCAGCAGGGGACAGTGGGATCAGCCCCAGCATTTT. It encodes CASRGQWDQPQHF.